A selection of T cell receptor beta chains follows, all from one sample in a study of CD8+ T cells in alopecia areata. Sequenced by immunoSEQ multiplex PCR; TCRdb stores in-frame clones only, minus some. The table records 160,000 or so clones, around half of them present only once. Sequencing was performed on CD8+ T cells sorted from blood, taken at week 0. The origin of the receptors is a human donor with alopecia areata. CDR3s include the opening cysteine and the closing phenylalanine or tryptophan. Each record gives: clone size, V gene, CDR3 length, D gene, J gene, CDR3 protein, CDR3 DNA. D genes are given only for firm matches. Only some rows state a clone size, as once, few, many or a class for expanded clones.

>NA|TRBV30|14|TRBD2|TRBJ2-1
CAWTFSGGANEQFF
TGTGCCTGGACATTTAGCGGGGGGGCCAATGAGCAGTTCTTC
>NA|TRBV29-1|14|TRBD1|TRBJ2-7
CSVESDRGLAEQYF
TGCAGCGTTGAAAGTGACAGGGGGCTGGCCGAGCAGTACTTC
>many|TRBV7-9|16|NA|TRBJ2-1
CASSFPIGNEQFKQFF
TGTGCCAGCAGCTTTCCGATAGGCAATGAGCAGTTTAAGCAGTTCTTC
>few|TRBV7-6|16|NA|TRBJ2-1
CASSLDRGGTYNEQFF
TGTGCCAGCAGCTTAGATCGCGGGGGCACCTACAATGAGCAGTTCTTC
>NA|TRBV30|13|TRBD1|TRBJ1-6
CAWSGTGNSPLHF
TGTGCCTGGAGCGGGACAGGGAACTCACCCCTCCACTTT
>NA|TRBV29-1|14|NA|TRBJ1-2
CSVEDFDSNYGYTF
TGCAGCGTTGAAGACTTTGACAGTAACTATGGCTACACCTTC
>NA|TRBV27|16|NA|TRBJ2-7
CASRAYGGSQLREQYF
TGTGCCAGCAGAGCTTATGGAGGGTCTCAGTTGAGGGAGCAGTACTTC
>NA|TRBV9|17|TRBD2|TRBJ2-3
CASSERLAGGGLDTQYF
TGTGCCAGCAGCGAGCGACTAGCGGGGGGGGGCCTAGATACGCAGTATTTT
>NA|TRBV12-5|13|NA|TRBJ2-5
CASGLSTGETQYF
TGTGCTAGTGGTTTATCAACTGGAGAGACCCAGTACTTC
>NA|TRBV5-6|15|TRBD1|TRBJ2-2
CASSFGTGRTGELFF
TGTGCCAGCAGCTTCGGGACAGGGAGGACCGGGGAGCTGTTTTTT